These 19 T cell receptor beta chains share one sample of origin, sequenced in a study of regulatory T cells in long-lasting Graves disease. Time point reported: newly diagnosed GD, antithyroid drugs for less than 3 months. PBMC RNA was the source of the TCR library. The TCR beta library used iRepertoire HTBI primers with Arm-PCR amplification of CDR3. A single record per CDR3 protein comes from TCRdb applying MiXCR to the multiplex PCR reads. Counted here are roughly 380,000 distinct CDR3 sequences, roughly 16% occurring once; the ten biggest clones make up 22%. Sequencing was performed on peripheral blood mononuclear cells (PBMCs), taken at new diagnosis, from a patient treated with antithyroid drugs. The receptors stem from a female donor with Graves disease.

CDR3 DNA: TGCAGTGCCCCCTGGGGGGGGAGGGGATCCTACAATGAGCAGTTCTTC. It translates to CSAPWGGRGSYNEQFF. The chain combines TRBV20-1 with TRBJ2-1, with 7 bases lining up with TRBD2. J lost 1 base, V lost 6 bases, and 12 bases had no gene match. Per the germline V gene, CDR1 is DFQATT and CDR2 is SNEGSKA (reference sequence). The CDR3 is 16 residues long.

This clonotype was seen at least ten times. The CDR3 DNA follows: TGTGCCAGCAGCCGGGGGGGGGCAAGTGGCGGCTACACCTTC. It translates to CASSRGGASGGYTF. V gene TRBV3-1 combines with J gene TRBJ1-2, with a weak D call TRBD1 (6 bases). The CDR3 consists of 14 residues. Trimming removed 4 bases at V and 8 bases at J, with 17 bases between. The germline V gene encodes CDR1 LGHDT and CDR2 YNNKEL (reference sequence).

Ten or more counts support this clonotype. The chain is built from TRBV4-1 and TRBJ2-5, with D possibly being TRBD2 (5 bases). Between the trimmed V and J ends, which lost 4 bases and 3 bases, there was a span of 18 bases. Germline-derived CDR1 and CDR2 are MGHRA and YSYEKL. This CDR3 spans 16 amino acids. In nucleotides, the CDR3 is TGCGCCAGCAGCCTACTTCGACGGGTGGGAGAAGAGACCCAGTACTTC. Translated, it gives CASSLLRRVGEETQYF.

In the case of this clonotype: Given a far larger clone just one base away, this is likely a sequencing read error. The rearrangement uses TRBV28 and TRBJ2-7; 14 positions match TRBD2. Unmatched junction bases numbered 11, after V lost 0 bases and J lost 7 bases. CDR3 length: 18 amino acids. CDR1 is MDHEN and CDR2 is SYDVKM in the germline V gene. The CDR3 nucleotides are TGTGCCAGCAGTTTATGGTGGAGACTAGCGGGAGGGCCAAATGAGCAGTACTTC. Protein product: CASSLWWRLAGGPNEQYF.

CDR3 nucleotides: TGCGCCAGCAGCCCGGGGGACAGGGGGTTTGATCAGCCCCAGCATTTT. Translating it yields CASSPGDRGFDQPQHF. This sequence joins TRBV5-1 and TRBJ1-5, with TRBD1 identical over 11 bases. The trim removed 4 bases at V and 5 bases at J, leaving 8 bases unmatched. CDR3 length: 16 amino acids. Germline V CDR1 and CDR2: SGHRS, YFSETQ.

This clonotype was counted ten times or more. This chain joins TRBV20-1 and TRBJ2-1, with TRBD2 matching over 12 bases. CDR3 length: 14 amino acids. CDR1 and CDR2 from the germline V gene are DFQATT and SNEGSKA (reference sequence). V lost 6 bases to trimming and J lost 9 bases; unmatched junction nucleotides: 9. The CDR3 nucleotides are TGCAGTGCGCTGACTAGCGGGGGCGAGGCTGAGCAGTTCTTC. It specifies CSALTSGGEAEQFF.

About this clonotype itself: A much larger clonotype is one base distant, so this may be a read error. The chain recombines TRBV2 with TRBJ1-1; D unresolved. Per the germline V gene, CDR1 is SNHLY and CDR2 is FYNNEI. This CDR3 comprises 13 residues. The CDR3 is CANSSEQNTEAFF. The CDR3 DNA reads TGTGCCAACAGTTCGGAGCAGAACACTGAAGCTTTCTTT.

This clonotype was picked up many times. J is TRBJ2-2 and V is TRBV9, with D hard to call. CDR1 is SGDLS and CDR2 is YYNGEE in the germline V gene. The CDR3 is 14 amino acids. The V end was cut by 2 bases, the J end by 0 bases, with 5 bases between. The CDR3 here is CASSVPTNTGELFF. Written as DNA, the CDR3 is TGTGCCAGCAGCGTGCCTACGAACACCGGGGAGCTGTTTTTT.

This clonotype has ten or more counts. The rearrangement links TRBV11-1 to TRBJ2-3; TRBD2 aligns across 7 bases. Germline V CDR1 and CDR2: SGHAT, FQDESV (reference sequence). Trimming removed 6 bases from V and 0 bases from J; junction bases left unmatched: 6. The CDR3 length is 15 residues. DNA of the CDR3: TGTGCCAGCAGTTTTACTAGCGCTAGCACAGATACGCAGTATTTT. This encodes CASSFTSASTDTQYF. The full variable domain, its missing parts supplied by reference TRBV11-1 and TRBJ2-3, is EAEVAQSPRYKITEKSQAVAFWCDPISGHATLYWYRQILGQGPELLVQFQDESVVDDSQLPKDRFSAERLKGVDSTLKIQPAELGDSAMYLCASSFTSASTDTQYFGPGTRLTVL.

Many counts were recorded for this clonotype. The J gene is TRBJ2-7, the V gene TRBV12-3 or TRBV12-4; no reliable D call. V gave up 4 bases and J gave up 0 bases, with 7 bases separating them. The CDR3 covers 13 residues. The CDR3 is CASSSEVSYEQYF. For the CDR3, the DNA is TGTGCCAGCAGTTCCGAGGTCTCCTACGAGCAGTACTTC.

This clonotype was picked up a small number of times. CDR3: CSAKTRTLGREKLFF. As DNA, the CDR3 is TGCAGTGCTAAGACAAGGACCCTAGGTCGGGAAAAACTGTTTTTT. The chain uses TRBV20-1 and TRBJ1-4, with D hard to call. V lost 4 bases to trimming and J lost 8 bases, with 20 bases between them. Per germline, CDR1 DFQATT and CDR2 SNEGSKA (reference sequence). The CDR3 length is 15 residues.

This clonotype was counted ten times or more. The J gene is TRBJ1-1, the V gene TRBV5-1; weak D call: TRBD1 (5 bases). From germline, CDR1 is SGHRS and CDR2 YFSETQ. Trimming cost V 0 bases and J 6 bases, with 18 bases left between them. This CDR3 is built from 16 residues. DNA of the CDR3: TGCGCCAGCAGCTTGGCAACAAAAGGGGCCATAGCTGAAGCTTTCTTT. Protein: CASSLATKGAIAEAFF.

This clonotype was observed a handful of times. The V gene is TRBV5-1, the J gene TRBJ2-1; 10 bases map to TRBD2. Unmatched junction bases numbered 5, after V lost 3 bases and J lost 5 bases. The CDR3 consists of 15 residues. Germline loops: CDR1 SGHRS, CDR2 YFSETQ. Written as DNA, the CDR3 is TGCGCCAGCAGCTCCAGCGGGGGGGCAGACAATGAGCAGTTCTTC. Translation: CASSSSGGADNEQFF.

The table lists this clonotype with a count of one. This chain uses TRBV9 with TRBJ1-3, with D hard to call. Germline values: CDR1 SGDLS, CDR2 YYNGEE. The V end was cut by 3 bases, the J end by 2 bases, with 9 bases between. This CDR3 has 14 amino acids. The CDR3 loop reads CASSADLAGNTIYF. The CDR3 DNA sequence: TGTGCCAGCAGCGCAGATCTCGCTGGAAACACCATATATTTT.

This clonotype was picked up many times. The V call is TRBV7-2, the J call TRBJ2-5; TRBD1 agrees at 9 bases. J lost 4 bases, V lost 2 bases, and 8 bases had no gene match. The CDR3 totals 16 residues. CDR1 is SGHTA, CDR2 FQGNSA, per germline. In nucleotides, the CDR3 is TGTGCCAGCAGCTTACAGAGTTACAGGGGGCGAGAGACCCAGTACTTC. Translating gives CASSLQSYRGRETQYF.

This clonotype was found many times. The CDR3 DNA reads as TGTGCCAGCAGCTTCTGGGCAGGGACAGATACGCAGTATTTT. Translation: CASSFWAGTDTQYF. The genes are TRBV7-2 and TRBJ2-3, with a tentative D call TRBD1 (5 bases). Germline V CDR1 and CDR2: SGHTA, FQGNSA. The CDR3 runs to 14 residues. V lost 3 bases, J lost 3 bases, and 10 bases lay in between.

This clonotype was counted ten times or more. The V call is TRBV14, the J call TRBJ1-3; D is uncertain. Trimming took 1 base from V and 2 from J, leaving 6 bases between them. The CDR3 spans 14 residues. Germline V lookup: CDR1 SGHDN, CDR2 FVKESK. CDR3 nucleotides: TGTGCCAGCAGCCAAGGAAGGGCTGGAAACACCATATATTTT. Protein sequence: CASSQGRAGNTIYF.

Many counts were recorded for this clonotype. This chain connects TRBV12-3 or TRBV12-4 to TRBJ2-5; D is perhaps TRBD1 (6 bases). The CDR3 contains 15 residues. V was trimmed by 5 bases and J by 2 bases, leaving 15 bases between them. CDR3 in amino acids: CASSGRQVLQETQYF. CDR3 nucleotide sequence: TGTGCCAGCAGTGGGCGACAGGTCTTACAAGAGACCCAGTACTTC.

This clonotype occurred a few times. This chain links TRBV6-1 with TRBJ2-2, with D unresolved. The V end was cut by 5 bases, the J end by 4 bases, with 11 bases between. Germline values: CDR1 MNHNS, CDR2 SASEGT. The CDR3 extends over 14 amino acids. The CDR3 DNA sequence: TGTGCCAGCAGTCCTTGGACCGTCACCGGGGAGCTGTTTTTT. Encoded protein: CASSPWTVTGELFF.